These 24 T cell receptor beta chains came from one sample sequenced in a study of blood T cells in healthy people across ages (dated by TCRdb to between 2015 and 2017). Receptor libraries were prepared by 5' RACE. The run used an Illumina HiSeq 2500. The second PCR ran for roughly 6 to 11 cycles and used a J-beta primer mix along with a sample-barcoded 5' primer. TCRdb reprocessed the public reads (quality trimming at Q25 with fastp, clone calling with MiXCR) and kept in-frame beta chains. Rows matching on CDR3 protein sequence are summarized as one entry with the most common DNA and genes. This sample comprises about 800,000 distinct CDR3 sequences, 20% to 30% of them detected only once. The ten biggest clones cover under 4.5% of the sample. These records were also assigned to another study, of T cells of mothers and their children.

The specimen sequenced was blood. Receptors were obtained from a boy younger than 18 in good health.

This clonotype was seen only a few times. The V and J genes are TRBV9 and TRBJ2-5, with 8 nucleotides matching TRBD2. CDR3 length equals 16 residues. The germline V gene encodes CDR1 SGDLS and CDR2 YYNGEE. V was clipped by 0 bases and J by 1 base; unmatched bases: 5. CDR3 sequence reads: CASSVGLAGRQETQYF. The CDR3 nucleotides are TGTGCCAGCAGCGTAGGGCTAGCGGGTCGCCAAGAGACCCAGTACTTC. The whole variable domain, filled in from reference TRBV9 and TRBJ2-5, reads DSGVTQTPKHLITATGQRVTLRCSPRSGDLSVYWYQQSLDQGLQFLIQYYNGEERAKGNILERFSAQQFPDLHSELNLSSLELGDSALYFCASSVGLAGRQETQYFGPGTRLLVL.

The rearrangement links TRBV28 to TRBJ2-5; D is perhaps TRBD2 (6 bases). With the DNA end fitting TRBJ2-7 better, the J assignment may be wrong. This CDR3 contains 15 residues. Germline CDR1 MDHEN, CDR2 SYDVKM. CDR3 coding DNA: TGTGCCAGCAGACCTTATAGCGGCTCAACCTACGAGCAGTACTTC. Protein sequence: CASRPYSGSTYEQYF.

The chain joins TRBV5-1 to TRBJ2-5; D gene uncertain. V was cut by 4 bases and J by 0 bases, with 10 bases left in between. The CDR3 is 14 amino acids. From germline, CDR1 is SGHRS and CDR2 YFSETQ. The CDR3 sequence is CASSPSYDQETQYF. CDR3 bases: TGCGCCAGCAGCCCGTCTTACGACCAAGAGACCCAGTACTTC.

This clonotype was seen a few times. Here the CDR3 reads CSASDRPSYEQYF. The CDR3 DNA is TGCAGTGCTTCGGACAGGCCATCCTACGAGCAGTACTTC. The V and J genes are TRBV20-1 and TRBJ2-5, with 7 nucleotides matching TRBD1. The J call may not be correct, given that the DNA end is closer to TRBJ2-7. Germline V lookup: CDR1 DFQATT, CDR2 SNEGSKA (reference sequence). This CDR3 has 13 residues.

The chain uses TRBV7-3 and TRBJ2-1, with 11 bases lining up with TRBD2. Germline V gene lookup returns CDR1 SGHTA and CDR2 FQGTGA. The CDR3 covers 15 residues. J lost 5 bases, V lost 5 bases, and 5 bases had no gene match. The CDR3 DNA reads as TGTGCCAGCAGCCCAACGGGACTAGCGGACAATGAGCAGTTCTTC. Amino acid sequence: CASSPTGLADNEQFF.

This clonotype was picked up a small number of times. This chain joins TRBV5-1 and TRBJ1-2, with a weak D call TRBD1 (5 bases). Germline V gene data show CDR1 as SGHRS and CDR2 as YFSETQ. CDR3 length: 15 amino acids. V shed 4 bases and J shed 4 bases, with 17 bases lying between them. The CDR3 loop is CASSTSGRISYGYTF. CDR3 DNA sequence: TGCGCCAGCAGCACTTCGGGACGGATTTCCTATGGCTACACCTTC.

This clonotype has just a few counts. The junction does not match germline at one end; this may be a read error. The chain combines TRBV5-6 with TRBJ2-5; 9 bases line up with TRBD1. Germline V gives CDR1 SGHDT, CDR2 YYEEEE. The CDR3 has 13 residues. Here the CDR3 DNA reads TGTGCCAGCAGCAGGACAGGGGCAAGTCGGTCGCACTTC. Its translation is CASSRTGASRSHF.

The chain recombines TRBV19 with TRBJ2-5; D gene uncertain. This CDR3 is 15 amino acids long. V dropped 3 bases and J dropped 2 bases, with 13 bases sitting between them. Germline V lookup: CDR1 LNHDA, CDR2 SQIVND (reference sequence). CDR3 nucleotides: TGTGCCAGTAGTATGTGGGGTTCTCAGCAAGAGACCCAGTACTTC. Protein: CASSMWGSQQETQYF.

The V call is TRBV7-9, the J call TRBJ1-1; 8 bases are shared with TRBD1. The J segment lost 4 bases and the V segment lost 5 bases, leaving 6 bases of the junction unmatched. CDR1 SEHNR and CDR2 FQNEAQ come from the germline V gene (reference sequence). This CDR3 spans 14 amino acids. CDR3 sequence: CASSEVTGVTEAFF. CDR3 DNA: TGTGCCAGCAGCGAAGTGACAGGGGTCACTGAAGCTTTCTTT.

This clonotype was counted a few times. This chain uses TRBV29-1 with TRBJ2-5, with 7 bases identical to TRBD1. The assigned J gene may be wrong: the sequence end matches TRBJ2-7 better. Germline CDR1 is SQVTM and CDR2 is ANQGSEA. The CDR3 sequence is 15 residues long. The CDR3 protein is CSVVGTDNKYYEQYF. As DNA, the CDR3 is TGCAGCGTTGTCGGGACAGACAACAAATACTACGAGCAGTACTTC.

J is TRBJ1-2 and V is TRBV4-3, with D perhaps TRBD1 (5 bases). The CDR3 is made up of 15 amino acids. CDR1 and CDR2 from the germline V gene are LGHNA and YSLEER. The V and J ends lost 1 base and 5 bases respectively, with 14 bases between them. The CDR3 DNA reads as TGCGCCAGCAGCCAAGGATCCGACAGCAGATATGGCTACACCTTC. It specifies CASSQGSDSRYGYTF.

A few counts support this clonotype. The chain recombines TRBV27 with TRBJ2-1, with 10 bases matching TRBD2. Looked up from germline, CDR1 is MNHEY and CDR2 is SMNVEV (reference sequence). V lost 3 bases, J lost 10 bases, and 9 bases stayed unmatched. There are 15 residues in the CDR3. CDR3 sequence (DNA): TGTGCCAGCAGTTTCCAGGCTAGCGGGGGAGGGGAGCAGTTCTTC. Protein product: CASSFQASGGGEQFF.

The chain joins TRBV6-5 to TRBJ2-6; D is ambiguous. The CDR3 covers 16 residues. Trimming left V 1 base short and J 1 base short, with 8 bases between. Germline V gene lookup returns CDR1 MNHEY and CDR2 SVGAGI. The CDR3 bases are TGTGCCAGCAGTTACTTGATAGGTTCTGGGGCCAACGTCCTGACTTTC. This gives the protein CASSYLIGSGANVLTF.

V and J are TRBV28 and TRBJ2-7; D remains ambiguous. The V end was cut by 5 bases, the J end by 2 bases, with 19 bases between. Germline-derived CDR1 and CDR2 are MDHEN and SYDVKM. The CDR3 covers 16 residues. CDR3 in DNA: TGTGCCAGCAGTCAACCATCCTCCGACCGACCCTACGAGCAGTACTTC. Translating gives CASSQPSSDRPYEQYF.

There are a few counts of this clonotype. The genes are TRBV7-3 and TRBJ2-3; a weak D match, TRBD2 (6 bases). This CDR3 region has 15 residues. Germline V gene sequence: CDR1 SGHTA, CDR2 FQGTGA. The V end lost 4 bases, the J end lost 2 bases, and 13 bases lay between the germline ends. The CDR3: CASSSTGGSTDTQYF. The CDR3 region has the DNA TGTGCCAGCAGCTCAACCGGGGGTTCCACAGATACGCAGTATTTT.

This chain connects TRBV10-3 to TRBJ1-1; 8 bases align to TRBD1. Germline CDR1 ENHRY, CDR2 SYGVKD. V lost 2 bases and J lost 4; bases outside the gene matches: 3. The CDR3 loop spans 14 amino acids. In DNA form, the CDR3 reads TGTGCCATCAGTGAGCCAGGGGGCCTCACTGAAGCTTTCTTT. It specifies CAISEPGGLTEAFF.

The chain links TRBV3-1 to TRBJ2-7; 7 bases match TRBD2. The CDR3 is made up of 16 amino acids. Germline CDR1 reads LGHDT; CDR2 reads YNNKEL (reference sequence). V lost 0 bases and J lost 1; bases outside the gene matches: 6. The CDR3 is CASSQESGMGSYEQYF. CDR3 in DNA: TGTGCCAGCAGCCAAGAGAGCGGGATGGGGTCCTACGAGCAGTACTTC.

This chain uses TRBV6-5 with TRBJ2-5; TRBD2 agrees at 9 bases. The J call is doubtful: the DNA matches TRBJ2-7 better. Germline CDR1 is MNHEY and CDR2 is SVGAGI. The CDR3 has 15 amino acids. CDR3 coding DNA: TGTGCCAGCCACGGGGGCGGGAGGGCCCCCTACGAGCAGTACTTC. Its protein is CASHGGGRAPYEQYF.

This chain uses TRBV2 with TRBJ1-2, with a weak D call TRBD1 (5 bases). The CDR3 spans 15 residues. Germline CDR1 and CDR2: SNHLY and FYNNEI. V dropped 5 bases and J dropped 6 bases, with 19 bases sitting between them. The CDR3 region is CASSKIRTGLNGYTF. The CDR3 DNA follows: TGTGCCAGCAGTAAAATTCGGACGGGGCTGAATGGCTACACCTTC.

The CDR3 DNA follows: TGTGCCAGCAGCCCCACTTCGCTTAATGAAAAACTGTTTTTT. This codes for CASSPTSLNEKLFF. The V call is TRBV7-8, the J call TRBJ1-4; D is undetermined. Trimming stripped 5 bases from V and 4 bases from J, with 11 bases between. The CDR3 spans 14 residues. Germline CDR1 reads SGHVS; CDR2 reads FQNEAQ. Using reference TRBV7-8 and TRBJ1-4 for the parts outside the CDR3, the full variable domain is GAGVSQSPRYKVAKRGQDVALRCDPISGHVSLFWYQQALGQGPEFLTYFQNEAQLDKSGLPSDRFFAERPEGSVSTLKIQRTQQEDSAVYLCASSPTSLNEKLFFGSGTQLSVL.

This clonotype was detected only a few times. V and J are TRBV15 and TRBJ1-5, with 10 bases that match TRBD1. The CDR3 covers 14 residues. V was pared by 6 bases and J by 2 bases, with 1 base of the junction left unmatched. Germline V gives CDR1 LNHNV, CDR2 YYDKDF (reference sequence). Here the CDR3 reads CATRGTGGNQPQHF. The CDR3 DNA sequence: TGTGCCACCAGGGGGACAGGGGGCAATCAGCCCCAGCATTTT.

On this clonotype itself: The junction differs from germline at one of its ends, possibly a read error. This sequence joins TRBV3-1 and TRBJ1-1; 8 bases line up with TRBD1. The CDR3 consists of 15 residues. The germline V gene has CDR1 LGHDT and CDR2 YNNKEL (reference sequence). The CDR3 region has the DNA TGTGCCAGCAGCCAAGAAGTGGGACAGGACACTGAAGTTTTCTTT. Its translation: CASSQEVGQDTEVFF.

The chain carries TRBV29-1 and TRBJ2-3; tentative D call: TRBD2 (6 bases). The CDR3 has 13 amino acids. Trimming took off 4 bases at V and 0 bases at J, with 8 bases between the two ends. Germline-derived CDR1 and CDR2 are SQVTM and ANQGSEA. CDR3 sequence: CSVVSGSTDTQYF. The CDR3 DNA sequence: TGCAGCGTTGTGAGCGGGAGCACAGATACGCAGTATTTT.

The chain carries TRBV10-3 and TRBJ2-2; D may match TRBD1 or TRBD2 (5 bases each). The CDR3 is 15 residues long. Trimming removed 0 bases from V and 3 bases from J, with 8 bases in between. Per germline, CDR1 ENHRY and CDR2 SYGVKD. The CDR3 nucleotides read TGTGCCATCAGTGAGTCGGGACCATACACCGGGGAGCTGTTTTTT. It encodes CAISESGPYTGELFF.